The rows below give T cell receptor beta chains drawn from one sample of a study of blood T cell repertoires in COVID-19. The method was immunoSEQ multiplex PCR; TCRdb's version includes in-frame clones alone and lacks a portion of them. The table lists 65,000 to 75,000 clones, roughly 84% of them singletons. Sequencing was done on a sample of peripheral blood. Every receptor here comes from an elderly man with acute or convalescent COVID-19. Both conserved end residues are part of each CDR3. The order of the fields is V gene, CDR3 protein.

>TRBV9
CASSEGTTGNTIYF
>TRBV5-1
CASSLGVAGEGYGYTF
>TRBV6-1
CASSELRELFF
>TRBV19
CASSIDLAGLYNEQFF
>TRBV27
CASSPQDRAYNSPLHF
>TRBV5-1
CASSLPGQGISGNTIYF
>TRBV28
CASSPRGGQFF
>TRBV5-1
CASSPGTTNYGYTF
>TRBV18
CASSWDSGNYGYTF
>TRBV11-2
CASSFWDSLNTEAFF
>TRBV27
CASSFGQGDQPQHF
>TRBV3-1/TRBV3-2
CASRLGGNTGELFF